This T cell receptor beta chain comes out of a study of blood T cell repertoires in COVID-19. Looking at the study overall: Donors in the United States, Italy and Spain gave samples during acute or convalescent COVID-19.

This CDR3 has 14 residues. Trimming shortened V by 1 base and J by 0 bases, and 6 bases separated the two germline ends. Germline CDR1 reads SGHNT; CDR2 reads YYREEE (reference sequence). In the authors' workflow: Reference gene primer amplification in the assay estimated nucleated cell counts. Measured with immunoSEQ multiplex PCR; TCRdb has only the in-frame clones, and not every one. The V and J calls and the clone size are those of that table, but D and trimming were determined from the DNA. The data hold over 200,000 clones, with more than 75% observed a single time. The rearrangement joins TRBV5-4 to TRBJ2-3; unclear D gene. The sample was peripheral blood. This TCR derives from a man older than 75 with acute or convalescent COVID-19. The CDR3 spells CASSLSSSTDTQYF. As DNA, the CDR3 is TGTGCCAGCAGCTTGTCTAGTAGCACAGATACGCAGTATTTT. Complete variable domain (other parts from reference TRBV5-4 and TRBJ2-3): ETGVTQSPTHLIKTRGQQVTLRCSSQSGHNTVSWYQQALGQGPQFIFQYYREEENGRGNFPPRFSGLQFPNYSSELNVNALELDDSALYLCASSLSSSTDTQYFGPGTRLTVL.